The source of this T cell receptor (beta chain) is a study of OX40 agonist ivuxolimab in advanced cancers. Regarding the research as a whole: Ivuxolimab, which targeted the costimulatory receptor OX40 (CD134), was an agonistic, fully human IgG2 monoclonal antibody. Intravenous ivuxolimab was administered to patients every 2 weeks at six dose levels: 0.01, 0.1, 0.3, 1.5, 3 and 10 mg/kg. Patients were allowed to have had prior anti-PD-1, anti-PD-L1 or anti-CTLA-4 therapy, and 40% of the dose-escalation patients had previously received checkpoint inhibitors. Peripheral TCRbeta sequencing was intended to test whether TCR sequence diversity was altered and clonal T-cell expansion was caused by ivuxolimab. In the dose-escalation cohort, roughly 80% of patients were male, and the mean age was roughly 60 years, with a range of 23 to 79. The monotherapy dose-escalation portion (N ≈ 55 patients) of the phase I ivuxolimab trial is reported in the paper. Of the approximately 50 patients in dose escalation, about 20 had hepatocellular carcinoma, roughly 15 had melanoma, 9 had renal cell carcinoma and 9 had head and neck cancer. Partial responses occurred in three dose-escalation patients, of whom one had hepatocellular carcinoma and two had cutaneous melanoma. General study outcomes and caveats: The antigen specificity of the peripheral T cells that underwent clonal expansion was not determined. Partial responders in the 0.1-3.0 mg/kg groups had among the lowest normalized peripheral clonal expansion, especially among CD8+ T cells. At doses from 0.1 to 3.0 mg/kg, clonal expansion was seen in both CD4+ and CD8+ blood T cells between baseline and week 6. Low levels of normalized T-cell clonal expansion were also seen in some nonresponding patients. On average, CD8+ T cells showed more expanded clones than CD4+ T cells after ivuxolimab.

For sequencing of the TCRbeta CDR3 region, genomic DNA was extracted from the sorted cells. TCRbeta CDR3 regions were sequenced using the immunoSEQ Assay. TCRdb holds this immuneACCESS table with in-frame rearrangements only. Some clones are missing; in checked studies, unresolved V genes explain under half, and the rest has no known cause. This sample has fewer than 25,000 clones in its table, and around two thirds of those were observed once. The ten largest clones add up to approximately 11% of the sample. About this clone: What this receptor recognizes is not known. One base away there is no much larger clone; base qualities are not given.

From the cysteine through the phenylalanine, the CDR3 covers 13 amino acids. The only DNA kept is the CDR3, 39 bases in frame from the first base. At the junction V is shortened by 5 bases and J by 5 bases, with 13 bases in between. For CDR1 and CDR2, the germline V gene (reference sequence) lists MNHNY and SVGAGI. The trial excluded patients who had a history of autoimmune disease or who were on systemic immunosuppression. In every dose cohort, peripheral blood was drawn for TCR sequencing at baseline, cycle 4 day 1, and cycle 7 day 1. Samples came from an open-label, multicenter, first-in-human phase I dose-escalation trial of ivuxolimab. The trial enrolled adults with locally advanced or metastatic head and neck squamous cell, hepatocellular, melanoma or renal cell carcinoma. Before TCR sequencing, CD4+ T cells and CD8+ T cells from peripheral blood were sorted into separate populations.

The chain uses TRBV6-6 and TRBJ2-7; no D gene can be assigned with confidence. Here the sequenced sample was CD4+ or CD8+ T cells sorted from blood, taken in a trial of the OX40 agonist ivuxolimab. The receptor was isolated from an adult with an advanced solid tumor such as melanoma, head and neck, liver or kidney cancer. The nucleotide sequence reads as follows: TGTGCCAGCAGTCCTAATAACCTGGACGAGCAGTACTTC. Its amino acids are CASSPNNLDEQYF.